Presented here are 8 T cell receptor beta chains from one specimen sequenced in a study of CD8+ T cells in alopecia areata. The sequencing template was cDNA reverse transcribed from extracted RNA. Using immunoSEQ multiplex PCR, the repertoire was profiled, and TCRdb retains in-frame clones only, with some absent. The data hold 140,000 to 150,000 clones, with over 80% observed a single time. The material sequenced was CD8+ T cells sorted from blood, taken at week 0. The source is a human donor with alopecia areata.

The V and J genes are TRBV29-1 and TRBJ1-1; D remains ambiguous. V shed 0 bases and J shed 4 bases, with 15 bases lying between them. Germline CDR1 is SQVTM and CDR2 is ANQGSEA. This CDR3 contains 15 residues. CDR3 region: CSVEDRARGGTEAFF. The CDR3 DNA reads as TGCAGCGTTGAAGATCGGGCCAGAGGAGGCACTGAAGCTTTCTTT. Based on the CDR3 plus reference TRBV29-1 and TRBJ1-1, the full variable domain is SAVISQKPSRDICQRGTSLTIQCQVDSQVTMMFWYRQQPGQSLTLIATANQGSEATYESGFVIDKFPISRPNLTFSTLTVSNMSPEDSSIYLCSVEDRARGGTEAFFGQGTRLTVV.

The DNA of the CDR3 is TGTGCCAGCAGCCGTCATCCGCGGGACAACTATGGCTACACCTTC. It specifies CASSRHPRDNYGYTF. The chain has TRBV7-9 and TRBJ1-2; perhaps TRBD1 as D (5 bases). The CDR3 length is 15 residues. Looked up from germline, CDR1 is SEHNR and CDR2 is FQNEAQ (reference sequence). Trimming took 5 bases from V and 2 from J, leaving 15 bases between them.

The chain combines TRBV9 with TRBJ2-1, with D uncertain. Germline CDR1 is SGDLS and CDR2 is YYNGEE. CDR3 size: 13 residues. Deletions cut 0 bases from V and 8 bases from J, with 9 bases between. CDR3 protein: CASSVDLIHEQFF. DNA for the CDR3: TGTGCCAGCAGCGTAGATCTTATACATGAGCAGTTCTTC.

The J gene is TRBJ2-7, the V gene TRBV18; perhaps TRBD2 as D (5 bases). The ends were cut back, 3 bases at V and 2 bases at J, with 5 bases in the middle. The CDR3 is 12 residues long. The germline V gene has CDR1 KGHSH and CDR2 LQKENI. The CDR3 DNA reads TGTGCCAGCTCACCCGGGGCCTACGAGCAGTACTTC. It is translated as CASSPGAYEQYF.

The chain joins TRBV5-1 to TRBJ2-7; perhaps TRBD2 as D (5 bases). Trimming shortened V by 0 bases and J by 3 bases, and 10 bases separated the two germline ends. Germline V gene lookup returns CDR1 SGHRS and CDR2 YFSETQ. The CDR3 loop spans 14 amino acids. DNA for the CDR3: TGCGCCAGCAGCTTGGGTCGGGGTAGCTACGAGCAGTACTTC. The encoded protein is CASSLGRGSYEQYF.

The chain recombines TRBV9 with TRBJ2-1; no reliable D call. V lost 0 bases and J lost 6, with 10 bases in between. The V gene's germline CDR1 is SGDLS and CDR2 YYNGEE. There are 14 residues in the CDR3. CDR3 sequence (DNA): TGTGCCAGCAGCGTAGGATGGGGAATCAATGAGCAGTTCTTC. This codes for CASSVGWGINEQFF.

CDR3 sequence reads: CASSLPGRIHLTEAFF. For the CDR3, the DNA is TGTGCCAGCAGTTTACCCGGACGGATACACTTAACAGAAGCTTTCTTT. The chain employs TRBV27 and TRBJ1-1; D is unresolved. V lost 2 bases to trimming and J lost 8 bases, with 21 bases between them. Germline lookup yields CDR1 MNHEY and CDR2 SMNVEV (reference sequence). The CDR3 has 16 amino acids.

The V call is TRBV13, the J call TRBJ2-7; 7 nucleotides agree with TRBD1. The CDR3 contains 14 residues. The junction had 6 bases not matched to a gene; V was cut back by 5 bases and J by 2 bases. Germline CDR1 is PRHDT and CDR2 is FYEKMQ (reference sequence). CDR3 region: CASSPRDRTYEQYF. The CDR3 DNA is TGTGCCAGCAGCCCCCGGGACAGAACCTACGAGCAGTACTTC.